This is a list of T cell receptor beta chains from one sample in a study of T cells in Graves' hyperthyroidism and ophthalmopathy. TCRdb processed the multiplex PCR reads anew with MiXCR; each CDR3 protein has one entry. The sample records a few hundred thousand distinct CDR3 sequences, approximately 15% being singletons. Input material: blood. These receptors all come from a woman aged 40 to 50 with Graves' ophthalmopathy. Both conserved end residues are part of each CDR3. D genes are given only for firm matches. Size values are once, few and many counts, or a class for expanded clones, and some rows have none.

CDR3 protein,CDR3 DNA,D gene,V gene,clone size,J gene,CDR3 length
CASSSGASGDNEQFF,TGTGCCAGCAGTTCGGGGGCTAGCGGAGACAATGAGCAGTTCTTC,-,TRBV2,many,TRBJ2-1,15
CASSSGLALANEQFF,TGTGCCAGCAGCTCGGGACTAGCGCTAGCCAATGAGCAGTTCTTC,TRBD2,TRBV7-9,many,TRBJ2-1,15
CASSPDTGANYGYTF,TGTGCCAGCTCACCAGATACAGGAGCTAACTATGGCTACACCTTC,-,TRBV18,-,TRBJ1-2,15
CASSVGHVFNLPLHF,TGTGCCAGCAGCGTAGGTCACGTCTTTAATTTACCCCTCCACTTT,-,TRBV9,-,TRBJ1-6,15
CASSYSRKRRTGQPGSPLHF,TGTGCCAGCAGTTACTCGAGAAAGCGGCGGACAGGTCAACCTGGTTCACCCCTCCACTTT,TRBD1,TRBV6-5,few,TRBJ1-6,20
CASSQTRGFEQYF,TGTGCCAGCAGCCAAACCAGGGGTTTCGAGCAGTACTTC,-,TRBV3-1,many,TRBJ2-7,13
CSAHPPARGTDTQYF,TGCAGTGCTCACCCCCCGGCGCGAGGCACAGATACGCAGTATTTT,-,TRBV20-1,many,TRBJ2-3,15
CASSPGRSETQYF,TGTGCCAGCAGTCCAGGCAGGTCTGAGACCCAGTACTTC,-,TRBV12-3/TRBV12-4,many,TRBJ2-5,13
CAWTRNYEQYF,TGTGCCTGGACACGGAACTACGAGCAGTACTTC,-,TRBV30,many,TRBJ2-7,11
CASSLTQRMNTEAFF,TGTGCCAGCAGTTTAACCCAGCGCATGAACACTGAAGCTTTCTTT,-,TRBV28,many,TRBJ1-1,15
CASSPEPQGFNGYTF,TGTGCCAGCAGCCCAGAACCGCAGGGCTTCAATGGCTACACCTTC,-,TRBV11-2,many,TRBJ1-2,15
CSARVGTDFYEQYF,TGCAGTGCTAGAGTCGGGACGGATTTCTACGAGCAGTACTTC,-,TRBV20-1,many,TRBJ2-7,14
CASSDPGTDTQYF,TGTGCCAGCAGCGACCCGGGGACAGATACGCAGTATTTT,-,TRBV13,-,TRBJ2-3,13
CASSFRDRGETQYF,TGTGCCAGCAGCTTCCGGGACAGGGGAGAGACCCAGTACTTC,TRBD1,TRBV11-2,many,TRBJ2-5,14
CASSELPGQGLSTEAFF,TGTGCCAGCAGTGAATTGCCGGGACAGGGGCTGAGCACTGAAGCTTTCTTT,TRBD1,TRBV25-1,-,TRBJ1-1,17
CASSISTSGSRYEQYF,TGTGCCAGCAGCATCTCGACTAGCGGGAGTAGGTACGAGCAGTACTTC,TRBD2,TRBV9,-,TRBJ2-7,16
CSAGARASYEQYF,TGCAGTGCTGGGGCCAGGGCCAGCTACGAGCAGTACTTC,-,TRBV20-1,many,TRBJ2-7,13
CASSIRDPVEQYF,TGCGCCAGCAGCATCCGGGACCCTGTCGAGCAGTACTTC,-,TRBV5-1,few,TRBJ2-7,13
CASSTLAGVGEQFF,TGTGCCAGTAGTACTTTAGCGGGAGTCGGTGAGCAGTTCTTC,TRBD2,TRBV19,few,TRBJ2-1,14
CASSYPMNEAEGPKNIQYF,TGTGCCAGCAGTTACCCCATGAATGAGGCAGAAGGGCCCAAAAACATTCAGTACTTC,-,TRBV6-5,-,TRBJ2-4,19
CASSAIAGELFF,TGTGCCAGCAGCGCTATAGCCGGGGAGCTGTTTTTT,-,TRBV12-3/TRBV12-4,-,TRBJ2-2,12
CASSHDHYTSGRANEQFF,TGCGCCAGCAGCCACGACCATTATACTAGCGGGAGGGCTAATGAGCAGTTCTTC,TRBD2,TRBV4-1,-,TRBJ2-1,18
CSAIQTGGTEAFF,TGCAGTGCTATCCAGACAGGGGGTACTGAAGCTTTCTTT,TRBD1,TRBV20-1,many,TRBJ1-1,13
CASSRDDGTEAFF,TGTGCCAGCTCGCGGGACGACGGCACTGAAGCTTTCTTT,-,TRBV18,few,TRBJ1-1,13
CASSVEGQDNQPQHF,TGTGCCAGCAGCGTAGAAGGACAGGACAATCAGCCCCAGCATTTT,TRBD1,TRBV9,-,TRBJ1-5,15
CASSLGVGSDTQYF,TGTGCCAGCAGTTTAGGGGTAGGGTCAGATACGCAGTATTTT,-,TRBV27,-,TRBJ2-3,14
CASSQDGGRSNQPQHF,TGCGCCAGCAGCCAAGATGGAGGGCGGAGCAATCAGCCCCAGCATTTT,-,TRBV4-1,many,TRBJ1-5,16
CASSLTGGATEAFF,TGTGCCAGCAGCTTGACAGGGGGCGCGACTGAAGCTTTCTTT,TRBD1,TRBV11-2,many,TRBJ1-1,14
CASSLKTGHDVTGELFF,TGTGCCAGCAGTTTGAAGACAGGTCATGACGTGACCGGGGAGCTGTTTTTT,-,TRBV28,many,TRBJ2-2,17
CASSLVWTGGGYGYTF,TGTGCCAGCAGTTTGGTGTGGACAGGGGGCGGCTATGGCTACACCTTC,TRBD1,TRBV28,many,TRBJ1-2,16
CASSWGSKDTQYF,TGTGCCAGCAGTTGGGGGTCCAAAGATACGCAGTATTTT,-,TRBV27,few,TRBJ2-3,13
CASSSQEIQETQYF,TGTGCCAGCAGTTCACAGGAGATCCAAGAGACCCAGTACTTC,-,TRBV12-3/TRBV12-4,few,TRBJ2-5,14
CASSYVAGRQPQHF,TGTGCCAGCAGTTACGTCGCGGGCAGGCAGCCCCAGCATTTT,-,TRBV6-5,-,TRBJ1-5,14
CASSNRGTGVTEAFF,TGTGCCAGCAGCAATAGAGGGACAGGGGTCACTGAAGCTTTCTTT,TRBD1,TRBV7-9,many,TRBJ1-1,15
CASGANVLTF,TGTGCGTCAGGGGCCAACGTCCTGACTTTC,-,TRBV7-2,many,TRBJ2-6,10
CASSSRAYVEQYF,TGTGCCAGCAGCTCCCGTGCGTATGTGGAGCAGTACTTC,-,TRBV7-9,many,TRBJ2-7,13
CASSTRTRGYGYTF,TGTGCCAGCAGTACGCGGACCCGCGGCTATGGCTACACCTTC,-,TRBV6-1,-,TRBJ1-2,14
CASSHGRGNTEAFF,TGTGCCAGCAGCCACGGCAGGGGGAACACTGAAGCTTTCTTT,-,TRBV3-1,-,TRBJ1-1,14
CASSGRLAGAPPYNEQFF,TGTGCCAGCAGTGGACGACTAGCGGGAGCTCCCCCCTACAATGAGCAGTTCTTC,TRBD2,TRBV6-1,-,TRBJ2-1,18
CASSLHRGREPKQETQYF,TGCGCCAGCAGCCTTCATAGGGGCCGGGAACCAAAACAAGAGACCCAGTACTTC,-,TRBV4-1,-,TRBJ2-5,18
CASSLDGLDEAFF,TGTGCCAGCAGCTTGGACGGACTAGATGAAGCTTTCTTT,-,TRBV11-3,few,TRBJ1-1,13
CASSLSGRAEAFF,TGTGCCAGTAGCCTCTCGGGGCGGGCTGAAGCTTTCTTT,-,TRBV19,few,TRBJ1-1,13
CASRTNNQGINEKLFF,TGTGCCAGCAGAACGAACAACCAGGGCATTAATGAAAAACTGTTTTTT,-,TRBV5-8,few,TRBJ1-4,16
CASSGDRGQEDTQYF,TGTGCCAGCAGCGGGGACAGGGGGCAAGAAGATACGCAGTATTTT,TRBD1,TRBV11-3,many,TRBJ2-3,15
CASSPPEGIETQYF,TGTGCCAGCTCACCACCGGAAGGGATAGAGACCCAGTACTTC,-,TRBV18,many,TRBJ2-5,14
CSPTEDSNQPQHF,TGCAGTCCGACAGAGGATAGCAATCAGCCCCAGCATTTT,-,TRBV20-1,many,TRBJ1-5,13
CASSEYGGRGNEQFF,TGTGCCAGCAGTGAATATGGCGGGAGGGGCAATGAGCAGTTCTTC,TRBD2,TRBV6-1,-,TRBJ2-1,15
CATSDASGGTQYF,TGTGCCACCAGTGACGCTAGCGGGGGTACGCAGTATTTT,TRBD2,TRBV24-1,few,TRBJ2-3,13
CASSLQGLPGNTIYF,TGTGCCAGCAGCCTTCAGGGACTTCCAGGAAACACCATATATTTT,-,TRBV3-1,few,TRBJ1-3,15
CASSPPTGSLNTGELFF,TGTGCCAGCAGTCCCCCGACAGGGTCCCTCAACACCGGGGAGCTGTTTTTT,TRBD1,TRBV6-7,few,TRBJ2-2,17
CSALRGQVSYEQYF,TGCAGTGCTTTGCGAGGACAGGTCTCCTACGAGCAGTACTTC,TRBD1,TRBV20-1,many,TRBJ2-7,14
CSARDTSSNQPQHF,TGCAGTGCTAGAGACACAAGTAGCAATCAGCCCCAGCATTTT,-,TRBV20-1,-,TRBJ1-5,14
CASSLRVPLEQYF,TGTGCCAGCAGTTTAAGGGTCCCTCTCGAGCAGTACTTC,-,TRBV28,many,TRBJ2-7,13